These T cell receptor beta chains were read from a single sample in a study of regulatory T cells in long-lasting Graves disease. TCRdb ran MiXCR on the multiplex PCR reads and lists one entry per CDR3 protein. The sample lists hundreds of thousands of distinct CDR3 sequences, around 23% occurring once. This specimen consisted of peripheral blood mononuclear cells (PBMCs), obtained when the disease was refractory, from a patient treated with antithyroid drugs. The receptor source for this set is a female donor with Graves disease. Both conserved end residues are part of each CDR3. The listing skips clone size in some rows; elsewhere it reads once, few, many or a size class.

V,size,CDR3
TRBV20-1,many,CSAWREKLFF
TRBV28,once,CASSSPGPSYEQYF
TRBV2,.,CASPGLGSGANVLTF
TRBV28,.,CASQFRYSDSYEKYF
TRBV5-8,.,CASRTELAIQETQYF
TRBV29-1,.,CSASSGQEIQYF
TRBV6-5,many,CAGRLVDTEAFF
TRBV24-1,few,CATSAVDSYTDTQYF
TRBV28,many,CATQRLAGYEQYF
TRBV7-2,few,CASSFWTGVYEQYF
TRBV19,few,CASGQQDRYGYTF
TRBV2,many,CARTGTGDDEQYF
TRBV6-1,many,CASCRAYQETQYF
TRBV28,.,CASTPGGRNEQFF
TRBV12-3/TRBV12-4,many,CASSLGQLDTQYF
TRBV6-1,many,CASREGGPFEQYF